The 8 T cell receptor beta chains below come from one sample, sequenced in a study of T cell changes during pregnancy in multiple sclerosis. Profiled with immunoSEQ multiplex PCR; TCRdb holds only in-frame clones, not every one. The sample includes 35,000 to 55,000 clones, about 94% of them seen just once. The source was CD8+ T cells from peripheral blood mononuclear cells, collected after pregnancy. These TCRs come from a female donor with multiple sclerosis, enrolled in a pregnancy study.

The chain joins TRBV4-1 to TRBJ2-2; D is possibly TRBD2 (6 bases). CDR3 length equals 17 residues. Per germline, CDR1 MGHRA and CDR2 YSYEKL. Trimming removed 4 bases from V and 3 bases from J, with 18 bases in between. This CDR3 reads CASSRPRLVWYTGELFF. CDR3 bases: TGCGCCAGCAGCCGACCCCGACTAGTCTGGTACACCGGGGAGCTGTTTTTT.

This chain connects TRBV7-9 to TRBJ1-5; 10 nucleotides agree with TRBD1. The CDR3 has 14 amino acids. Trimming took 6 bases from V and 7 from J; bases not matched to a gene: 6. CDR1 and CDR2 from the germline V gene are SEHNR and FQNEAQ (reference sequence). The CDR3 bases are TGTGCCAGCAGGGGGACAGGGGCGCGACAGCCCCAGCATTTT. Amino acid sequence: CASRGTGARQPQHF.

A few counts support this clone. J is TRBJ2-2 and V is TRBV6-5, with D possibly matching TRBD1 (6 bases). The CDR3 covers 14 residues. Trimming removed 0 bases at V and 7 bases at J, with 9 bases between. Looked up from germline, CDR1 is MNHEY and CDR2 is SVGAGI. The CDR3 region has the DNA TGTGCCAGCAGTTACTCGAGGGGGTTCGGGGAGCTGTTTTTT. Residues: CASSYSRGFGELFF.

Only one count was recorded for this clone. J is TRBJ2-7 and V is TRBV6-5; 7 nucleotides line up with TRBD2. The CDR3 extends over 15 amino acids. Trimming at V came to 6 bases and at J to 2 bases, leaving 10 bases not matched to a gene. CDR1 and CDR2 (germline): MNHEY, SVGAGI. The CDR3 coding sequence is TGTGCCAGCAGCGATCCACGGGACTACCCCTACGAGCAGTACTTC. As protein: CASSDPRDYPYEQYF.

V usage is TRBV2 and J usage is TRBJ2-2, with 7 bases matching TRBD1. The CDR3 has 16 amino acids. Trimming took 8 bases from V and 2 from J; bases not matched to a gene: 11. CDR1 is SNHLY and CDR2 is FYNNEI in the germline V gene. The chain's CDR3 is CASDTGTVLNTGELFF. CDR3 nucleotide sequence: TGTGCCAGCGATACCGGGACAGTTCTTAACACCGGGGAGCTGTTTTTT.

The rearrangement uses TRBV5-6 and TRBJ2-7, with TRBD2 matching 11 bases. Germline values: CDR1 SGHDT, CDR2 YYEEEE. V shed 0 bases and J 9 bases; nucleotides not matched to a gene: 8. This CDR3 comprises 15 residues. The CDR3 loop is CASSLAGTSGLGQYF. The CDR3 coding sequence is TGTGCCAGCAGCTTGGCCGGGACTAGCGGTCTCGGGCAGTACTTC.

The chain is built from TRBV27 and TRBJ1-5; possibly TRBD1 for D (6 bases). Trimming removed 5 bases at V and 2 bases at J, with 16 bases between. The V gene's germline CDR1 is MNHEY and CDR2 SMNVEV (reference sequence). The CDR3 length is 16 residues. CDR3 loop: CASSELGANGNQPQHF. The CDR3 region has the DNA TGTGCCAGCAGTGAACTGGGGGCGAACGGCAATCAGCCCCAGCATTTT.

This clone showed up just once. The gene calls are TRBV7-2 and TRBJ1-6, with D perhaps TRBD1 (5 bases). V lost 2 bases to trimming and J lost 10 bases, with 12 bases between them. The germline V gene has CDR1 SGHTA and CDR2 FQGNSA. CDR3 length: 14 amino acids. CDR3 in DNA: TGTGCCAGCAGCTTACGGGAGGGGCAATCACCCCTCCACTTT. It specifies CASSLREGQSPLHF.